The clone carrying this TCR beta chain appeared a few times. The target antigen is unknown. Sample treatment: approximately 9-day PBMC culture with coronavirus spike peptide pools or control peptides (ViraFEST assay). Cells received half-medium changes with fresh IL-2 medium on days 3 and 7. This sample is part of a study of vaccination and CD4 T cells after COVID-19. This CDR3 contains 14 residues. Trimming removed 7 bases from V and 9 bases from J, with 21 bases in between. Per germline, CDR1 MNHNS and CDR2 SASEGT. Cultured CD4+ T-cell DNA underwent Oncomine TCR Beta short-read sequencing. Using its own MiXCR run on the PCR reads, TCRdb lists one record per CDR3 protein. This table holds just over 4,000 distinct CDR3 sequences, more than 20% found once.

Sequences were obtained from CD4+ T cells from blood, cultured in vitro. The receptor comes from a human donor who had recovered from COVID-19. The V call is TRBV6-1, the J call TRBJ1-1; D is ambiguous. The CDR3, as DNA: TGTGCCAGCACCCAGGCCGGGGAGTATTCTCAAGCTTTCTTT. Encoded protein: CASTQAGEYSQAFF.